Below, 2 T cell receptor beta chains from the same sample are listed, as sequenced in a study of metastatic and nonmetastatic thyroid tumors (dated by TCRdb to 2020 to 2021). The library was prepared using PCR. The sequencer listed for this sample is Illumina HiSeq 4000. TCRdb reprocessed the public reads (quality trimming at Q25 with fastp, clone calling with MiXCR) and kept in-frame beta chains. This sample comprises 30,000 to 40,000 clones, 35% to 45% of them detected only once. The leading ten clones occupy over 20% of the sample. No treatment had been received by any patient before thyroid surgery. The sample taken for sequencing was tumor tissue. The receptors shown here come from a female donor with papillary thyroid cancer or a benign thyroid nodule (not recorded which). Some clones in this sample may be carry-over from other donors' samples.

This clone was picked up a small number of times. The chain joins TRBV6-2 or TRBV6-3 to TRBJ2-1; tentatively, D is TRBD2 (6 bases). The CDR3 contains 14 residues. Per germline, CDR1 MNHEY and CDR2 SVGEGT. With 5 bases removed from V and 8 bases from J, the gap between germline ends came to 16 bases. CDR3 sequence (DNA): TGTGCCAGCAGTCCTAGACTAGGCGGGGATGAGCAGTTCTTC. Translation gives CASSPRLGGDEQFF.

The rearrangement uses TRBV6-1 and TRBJ2-5; perhaps TRBD2 as D (5 bases). Germline CDR1 and CDR2: MNHNS and SASEGT. The CDR3 is 13 residues long. Trimming took 7 bases from V and 5 from J, leaving 14 bases between them. The CDR3 nucleotides read TGTGCCAGCACCGCCCGGGGTTGGGAGACCCAGTACTTC. Encoded protein: CASTARGWETQYF.